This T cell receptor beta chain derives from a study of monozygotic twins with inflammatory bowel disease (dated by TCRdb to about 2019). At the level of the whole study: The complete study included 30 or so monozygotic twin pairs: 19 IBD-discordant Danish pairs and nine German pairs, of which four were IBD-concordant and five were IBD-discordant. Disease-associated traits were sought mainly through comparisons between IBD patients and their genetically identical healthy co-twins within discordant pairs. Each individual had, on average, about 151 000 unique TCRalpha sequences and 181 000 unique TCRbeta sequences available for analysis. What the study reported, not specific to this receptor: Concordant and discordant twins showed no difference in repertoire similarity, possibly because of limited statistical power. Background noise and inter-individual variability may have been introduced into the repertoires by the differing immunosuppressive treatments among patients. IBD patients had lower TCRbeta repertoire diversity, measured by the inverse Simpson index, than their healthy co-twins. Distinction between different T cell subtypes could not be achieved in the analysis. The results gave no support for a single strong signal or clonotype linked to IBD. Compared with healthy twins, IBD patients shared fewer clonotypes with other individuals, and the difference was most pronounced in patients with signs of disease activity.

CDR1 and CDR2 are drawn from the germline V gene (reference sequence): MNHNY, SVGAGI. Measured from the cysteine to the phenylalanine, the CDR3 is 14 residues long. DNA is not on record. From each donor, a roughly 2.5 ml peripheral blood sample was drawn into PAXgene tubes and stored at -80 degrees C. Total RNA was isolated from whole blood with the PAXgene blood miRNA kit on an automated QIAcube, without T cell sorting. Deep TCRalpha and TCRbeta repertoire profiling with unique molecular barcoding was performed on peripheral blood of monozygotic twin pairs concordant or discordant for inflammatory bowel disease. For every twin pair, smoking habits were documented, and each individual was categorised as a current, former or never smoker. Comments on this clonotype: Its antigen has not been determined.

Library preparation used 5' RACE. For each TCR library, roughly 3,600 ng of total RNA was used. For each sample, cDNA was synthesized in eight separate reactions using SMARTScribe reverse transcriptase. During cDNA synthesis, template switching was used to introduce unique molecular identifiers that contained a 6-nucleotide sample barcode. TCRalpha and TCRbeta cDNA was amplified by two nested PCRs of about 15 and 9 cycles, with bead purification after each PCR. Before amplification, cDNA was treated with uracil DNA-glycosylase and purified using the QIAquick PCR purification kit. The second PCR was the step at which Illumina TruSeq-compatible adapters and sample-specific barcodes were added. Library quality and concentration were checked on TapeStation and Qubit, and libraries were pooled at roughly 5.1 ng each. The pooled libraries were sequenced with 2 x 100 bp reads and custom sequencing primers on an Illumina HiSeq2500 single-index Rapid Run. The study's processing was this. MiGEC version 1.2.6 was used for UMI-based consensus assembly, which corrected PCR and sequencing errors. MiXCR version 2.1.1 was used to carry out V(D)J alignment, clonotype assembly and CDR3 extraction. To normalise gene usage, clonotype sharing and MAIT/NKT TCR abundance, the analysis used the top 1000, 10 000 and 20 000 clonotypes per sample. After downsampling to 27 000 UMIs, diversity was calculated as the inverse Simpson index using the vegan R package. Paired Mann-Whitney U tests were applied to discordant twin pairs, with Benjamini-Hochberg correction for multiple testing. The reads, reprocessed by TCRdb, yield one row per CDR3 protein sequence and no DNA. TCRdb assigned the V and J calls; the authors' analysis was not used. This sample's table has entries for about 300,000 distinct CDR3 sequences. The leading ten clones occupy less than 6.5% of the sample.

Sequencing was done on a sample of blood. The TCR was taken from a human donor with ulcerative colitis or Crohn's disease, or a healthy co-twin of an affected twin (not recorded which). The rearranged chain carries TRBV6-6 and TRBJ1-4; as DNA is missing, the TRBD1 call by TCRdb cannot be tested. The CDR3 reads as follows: CASRETGPNEKLFF.